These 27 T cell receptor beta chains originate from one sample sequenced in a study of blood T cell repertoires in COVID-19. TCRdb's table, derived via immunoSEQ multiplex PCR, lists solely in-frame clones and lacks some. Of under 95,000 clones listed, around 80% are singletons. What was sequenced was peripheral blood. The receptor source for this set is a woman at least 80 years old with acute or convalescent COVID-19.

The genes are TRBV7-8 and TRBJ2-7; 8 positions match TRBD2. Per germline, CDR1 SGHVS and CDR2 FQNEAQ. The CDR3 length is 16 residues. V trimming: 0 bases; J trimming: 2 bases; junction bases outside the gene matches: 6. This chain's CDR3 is CASSLAPIAGPYEQYF. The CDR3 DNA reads TGTGCCAGCAGCTTAGCCCCCATAGCGGGACCCTACGAGCAGTACTTC.

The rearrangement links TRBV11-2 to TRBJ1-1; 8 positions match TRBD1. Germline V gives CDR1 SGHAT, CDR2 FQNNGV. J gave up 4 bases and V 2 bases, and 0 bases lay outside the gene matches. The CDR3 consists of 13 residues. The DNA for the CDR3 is TGTGCCAGCAGCTTACAGGGGGCCACTGAAGCTTTCTTT. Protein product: CASSLQGATEAFF.

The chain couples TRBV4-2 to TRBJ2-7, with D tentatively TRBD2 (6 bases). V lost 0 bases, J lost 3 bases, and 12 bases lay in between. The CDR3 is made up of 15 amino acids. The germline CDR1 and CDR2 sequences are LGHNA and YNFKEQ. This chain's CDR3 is CASSQDGVGSYEQYF. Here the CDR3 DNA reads TGTGCCAGCAGCCAAGATGGAGTCGGGAGCTACGAGCAGTACTTC.

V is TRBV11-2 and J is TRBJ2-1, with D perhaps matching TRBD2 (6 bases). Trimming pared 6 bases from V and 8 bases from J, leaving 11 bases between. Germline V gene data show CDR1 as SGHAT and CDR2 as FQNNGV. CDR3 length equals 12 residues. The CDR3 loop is CASRRLGDEQFF. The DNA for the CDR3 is TGTGCCAGCAGACGACTAGGCGATGAGCAGTTCTTC.

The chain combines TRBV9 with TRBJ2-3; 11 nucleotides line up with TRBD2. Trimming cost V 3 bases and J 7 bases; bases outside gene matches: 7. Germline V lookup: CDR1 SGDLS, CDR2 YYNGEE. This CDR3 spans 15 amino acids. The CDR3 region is CASSAILAGVHTQYF. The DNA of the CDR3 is TGTGCCAGCAGCGCTATACTAGCGGGGGTGCATACGCAGTATTTT.

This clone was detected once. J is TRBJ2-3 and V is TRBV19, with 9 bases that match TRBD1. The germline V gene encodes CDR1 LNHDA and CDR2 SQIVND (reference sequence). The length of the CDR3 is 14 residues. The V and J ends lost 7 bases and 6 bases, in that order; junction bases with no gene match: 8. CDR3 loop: CASKGQGAPDTQYF. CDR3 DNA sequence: TGTGCCAGTAAGGGACAGGGCGCCCCGGATACGCAGTATTTT.

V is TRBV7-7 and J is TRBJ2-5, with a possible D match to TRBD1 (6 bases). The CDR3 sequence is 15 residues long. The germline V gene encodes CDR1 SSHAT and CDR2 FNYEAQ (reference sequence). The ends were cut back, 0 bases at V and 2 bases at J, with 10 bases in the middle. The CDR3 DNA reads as TGTGCCAGCAGCTTAGCCGGGCAGGGGCAAGAGACCCAGTACTTC. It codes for CASSLAGQGQETQYF.

CDR3 loop: CASSYSSNTGELFF. The CDR3 DNA sequence: TGTGCCAGCAGTTACTCGAGTAACACCGGGGAGCTGTTTTTT. V usage is TRBV6-5 and J usage is TRBJ2-2; D gene ambiguous. Germline-derived CDR1 and CDR2 are MNHEY and SVGAGI. V was clipped by 0 bases and J by 2 bases, with 4 bases between them. The CDR3 consists of 14 residues.

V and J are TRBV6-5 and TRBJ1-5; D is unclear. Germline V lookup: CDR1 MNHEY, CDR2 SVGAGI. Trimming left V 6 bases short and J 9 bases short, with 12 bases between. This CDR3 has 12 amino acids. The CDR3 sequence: CASRSPGWPQHF. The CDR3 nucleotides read TGTGCCAGCAGGAGTCCCGGGTGGCCCCAGCATTTT.

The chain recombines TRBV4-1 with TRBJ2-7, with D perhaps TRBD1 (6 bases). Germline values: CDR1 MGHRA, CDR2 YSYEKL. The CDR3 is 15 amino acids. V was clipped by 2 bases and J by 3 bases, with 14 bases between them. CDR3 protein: CASSQSLTGDYEQYF. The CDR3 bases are TGCGCCAGCAGCCAATCCCTGACAGGAGACTACGAGCAGTACTTC.

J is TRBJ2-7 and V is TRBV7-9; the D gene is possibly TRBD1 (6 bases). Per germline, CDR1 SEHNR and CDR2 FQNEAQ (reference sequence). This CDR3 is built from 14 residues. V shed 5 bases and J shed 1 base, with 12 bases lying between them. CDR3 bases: TGTGCCAGCAGCATGGACAGCTTTTCCTACGAGCAGTACTTC. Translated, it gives CASSMDSFSYEQYF.

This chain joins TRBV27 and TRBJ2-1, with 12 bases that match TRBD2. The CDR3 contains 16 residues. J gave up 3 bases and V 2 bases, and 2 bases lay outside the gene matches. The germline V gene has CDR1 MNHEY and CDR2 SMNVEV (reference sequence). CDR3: CASSLALAGGYNEQFF. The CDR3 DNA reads TGTGCCAGCAGTTTAGCACTAGCGGGAGGCTACAATGAGCAGTTCTTC.

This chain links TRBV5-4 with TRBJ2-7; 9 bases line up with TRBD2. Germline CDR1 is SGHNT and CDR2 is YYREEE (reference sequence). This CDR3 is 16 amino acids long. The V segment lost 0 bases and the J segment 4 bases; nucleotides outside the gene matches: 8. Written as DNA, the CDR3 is TGTGCCAGCAGCTTGGCGTTTAGCGGGAGTCCGTACGAGCAGTACTTC. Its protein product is CASSLAFSGSPYEQYF. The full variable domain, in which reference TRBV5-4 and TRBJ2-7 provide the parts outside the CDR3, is ETGVTQSPTHLIKTRGQQVTLRCSSQSGHNTVSWYQQALGQGPQFIFQYYREEENGRGNFPPRFSGLQFPNYSSELNVNALELDDSALYLCASSLAFSGSPYEQYFGPGTRLTVT.

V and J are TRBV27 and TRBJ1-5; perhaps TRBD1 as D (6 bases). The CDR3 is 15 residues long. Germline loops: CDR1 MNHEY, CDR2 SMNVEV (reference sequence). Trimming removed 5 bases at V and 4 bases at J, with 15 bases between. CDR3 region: CASSPQGQMNQPQHF. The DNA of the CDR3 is TGTGCCAGCAGTCCCCAAGGACAGATGAATCAGCCCCAGCATTTT.

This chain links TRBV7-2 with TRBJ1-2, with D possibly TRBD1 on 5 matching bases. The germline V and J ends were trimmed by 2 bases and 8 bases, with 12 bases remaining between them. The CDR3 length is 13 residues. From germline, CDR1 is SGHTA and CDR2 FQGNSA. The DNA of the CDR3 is TGTGCCAGCAGCTTAACCACAGGCAGCGGCTACACCTTC. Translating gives CASSLTTGSGYTF.

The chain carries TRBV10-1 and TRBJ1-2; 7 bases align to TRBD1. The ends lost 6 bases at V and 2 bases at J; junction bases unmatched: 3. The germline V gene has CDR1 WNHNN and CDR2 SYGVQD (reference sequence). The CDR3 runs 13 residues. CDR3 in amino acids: CASSPGQNYGYTF. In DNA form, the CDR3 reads TGCGCCAGCAGCCCGGGACAGAACTATGGCTACACCTTC.

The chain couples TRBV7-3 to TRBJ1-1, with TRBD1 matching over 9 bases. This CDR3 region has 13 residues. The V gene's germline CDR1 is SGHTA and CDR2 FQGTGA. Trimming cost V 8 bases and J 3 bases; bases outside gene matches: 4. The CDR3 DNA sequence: TGTGCCAGCGCACAGGGGGCGGACACTGAAGCTTTCTTT. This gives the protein CASAQGADTEAFF.

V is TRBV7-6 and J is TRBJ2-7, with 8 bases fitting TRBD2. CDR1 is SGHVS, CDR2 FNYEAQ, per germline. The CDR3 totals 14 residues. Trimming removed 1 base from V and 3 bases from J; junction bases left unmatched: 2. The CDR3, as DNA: TGTGCCAGCAGCTTAGTGAGCGGGAGCTACGAGCAGTACTTC. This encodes CASSLVSGSYEQYF.

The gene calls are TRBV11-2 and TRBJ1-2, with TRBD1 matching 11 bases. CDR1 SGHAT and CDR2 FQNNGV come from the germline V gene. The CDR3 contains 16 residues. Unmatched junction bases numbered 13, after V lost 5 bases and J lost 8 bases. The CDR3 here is CASSPTGTGGDLGYTF. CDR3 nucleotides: TGTGCCAGCAGCCCGACCGGGACAGGGGGGGATTTGGGCTACACCTTC. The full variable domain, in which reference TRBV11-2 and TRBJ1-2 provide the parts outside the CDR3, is EAGVAQSPRYKIIEKRQSVAFWCNPISGHATLYWYQQILGQGPKLLIQFQNNGVVDDSQLPKDRFSAERLKGVDSTLKIQPAKLEDSAVYLCASSPTGTGGDLGYTFGSGTRLTVV.

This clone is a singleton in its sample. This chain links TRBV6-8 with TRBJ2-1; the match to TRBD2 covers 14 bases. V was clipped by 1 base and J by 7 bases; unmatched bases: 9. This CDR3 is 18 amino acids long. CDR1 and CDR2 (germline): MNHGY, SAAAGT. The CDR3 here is CASSYFLRGLAGVNEQFF. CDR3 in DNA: TGTGCCAGCAGTTACTTCCTTCGGGGACTAGCGGGAGTTAATGAGCAGTTCTTC.

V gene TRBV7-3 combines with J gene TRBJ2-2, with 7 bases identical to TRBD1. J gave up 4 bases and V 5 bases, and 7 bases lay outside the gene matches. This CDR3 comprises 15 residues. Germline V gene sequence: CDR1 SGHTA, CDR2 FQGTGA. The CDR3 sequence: CASSRQGRGTGELFF. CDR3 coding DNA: TGTGCCAGCAGCCGACAGGGTCGGGGCACCGGGGAGCTGTTTTTT. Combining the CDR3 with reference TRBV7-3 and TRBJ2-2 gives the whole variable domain GAGVSQTPSNKVTEKGKYVELRCDPISGHTALYWYRQSLGQGPEFLIYFQGTGAADDSGLPNDRFFAVRPEGSVSTLKIQRTERGDSAVYLCASSRQGRGTGELFFGEGSRLTVL.

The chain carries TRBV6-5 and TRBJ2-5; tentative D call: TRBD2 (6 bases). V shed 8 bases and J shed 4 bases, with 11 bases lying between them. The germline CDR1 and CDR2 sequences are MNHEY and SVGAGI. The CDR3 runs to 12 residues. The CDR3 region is CASAKAGETQYF. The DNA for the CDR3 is TGTGCCAGCGCCAAAGCGGGAGAGACCCAGTACTTC.

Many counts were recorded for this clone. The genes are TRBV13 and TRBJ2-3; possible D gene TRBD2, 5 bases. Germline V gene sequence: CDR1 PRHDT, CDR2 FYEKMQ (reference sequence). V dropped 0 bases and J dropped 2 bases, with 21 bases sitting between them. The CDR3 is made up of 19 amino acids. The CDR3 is CASSLGQPFRPGNTDTQYF. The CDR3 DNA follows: TGTGCCAGCAGCTTAGGCCAACCATTCAGGCCGGGAAACACAGATACGCAGTATTTT.

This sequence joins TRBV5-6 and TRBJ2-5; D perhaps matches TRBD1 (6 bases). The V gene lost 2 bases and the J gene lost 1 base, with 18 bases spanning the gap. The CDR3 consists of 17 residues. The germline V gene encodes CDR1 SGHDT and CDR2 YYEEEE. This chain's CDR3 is CASSFQGPSLGQETQYF. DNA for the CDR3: TGTGCCAGCAGCTTCCAGGGGCCCAGTTTGGGCCAAGAGACCCAGTACTTC.

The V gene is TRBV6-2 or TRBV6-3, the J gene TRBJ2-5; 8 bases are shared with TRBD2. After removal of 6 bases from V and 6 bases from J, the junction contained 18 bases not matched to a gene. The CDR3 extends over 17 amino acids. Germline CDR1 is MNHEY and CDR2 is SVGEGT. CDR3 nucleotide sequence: TGTGCCAGCAGCCCAGGACTAGCTCGGAGTCCAGGGCAGACCCAGTACTTC. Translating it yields CASSPGLARSPGQTQYF.

The CDR3 DNA reads TGTGCCAGCAGTGAACAAGGCAGTCGAGCCGGGGAGCAGTACTTC. Residues: CASSEQGSRAGEQYF. The chain has TRBV2 and TRBJ2-7; D is ambiguous. CDR1 and CDR2 (germline): SNHLY, FYNNEI. The CDR3 contains 15 residues. The ends were cut back, 2 bases at V and 7 bases at J, with 18 bases in the middle. Filled out from reference TRBV2 and TRBJ2-7, the complete variable domain reads EPEVTQTPSHQVTQMGQEVILRCVPISNHLYFYWYRQILGQKVEFLVSFYNNEISEKSEIFDDQFSVERPDGSNFTLKIRSTKLEDSAMYFCASSEQGSRAGEQYFGPGTRLTVT.

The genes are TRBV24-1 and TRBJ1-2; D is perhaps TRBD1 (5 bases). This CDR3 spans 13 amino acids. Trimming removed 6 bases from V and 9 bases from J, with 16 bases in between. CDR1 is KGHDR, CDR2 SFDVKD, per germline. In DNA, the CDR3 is TGTGCCACCAGTCAAACCGGGGGAACAAGCTACACCTTC. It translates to CATSQTGGTSYTF.